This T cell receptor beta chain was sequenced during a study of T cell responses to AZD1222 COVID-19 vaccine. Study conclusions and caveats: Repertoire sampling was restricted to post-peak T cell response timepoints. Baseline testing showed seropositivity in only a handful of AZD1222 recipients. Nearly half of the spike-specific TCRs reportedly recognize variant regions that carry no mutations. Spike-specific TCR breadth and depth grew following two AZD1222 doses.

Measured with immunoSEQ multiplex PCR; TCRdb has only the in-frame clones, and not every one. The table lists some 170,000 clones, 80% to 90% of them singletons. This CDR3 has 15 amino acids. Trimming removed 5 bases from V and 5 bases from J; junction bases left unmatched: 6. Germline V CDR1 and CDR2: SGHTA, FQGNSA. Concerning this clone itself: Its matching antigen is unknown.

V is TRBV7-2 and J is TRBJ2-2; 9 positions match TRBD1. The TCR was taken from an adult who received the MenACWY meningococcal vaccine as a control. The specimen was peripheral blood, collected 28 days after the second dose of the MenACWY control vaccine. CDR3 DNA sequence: TGTGCCAGCAGCAAATGGGACAGGGAAACCGGGGAGCTGTTTTTT. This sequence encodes CASSKWDRETGELFF.